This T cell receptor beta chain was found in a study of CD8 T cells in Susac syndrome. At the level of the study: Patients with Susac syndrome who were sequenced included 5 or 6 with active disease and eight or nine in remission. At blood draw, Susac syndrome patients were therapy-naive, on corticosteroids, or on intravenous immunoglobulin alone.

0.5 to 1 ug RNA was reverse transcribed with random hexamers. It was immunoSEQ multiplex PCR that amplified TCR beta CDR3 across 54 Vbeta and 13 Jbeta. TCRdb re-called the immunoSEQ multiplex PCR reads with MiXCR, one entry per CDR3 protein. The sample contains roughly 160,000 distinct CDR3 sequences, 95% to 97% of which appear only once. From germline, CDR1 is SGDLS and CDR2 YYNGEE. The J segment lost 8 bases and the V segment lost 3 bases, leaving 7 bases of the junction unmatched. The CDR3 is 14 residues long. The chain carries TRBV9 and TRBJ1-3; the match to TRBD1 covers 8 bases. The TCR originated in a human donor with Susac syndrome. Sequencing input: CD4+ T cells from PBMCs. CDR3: CASSAGQGGDTIYF. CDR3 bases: TGTGCCAGCAGCGCCGGACAGGGCGGGGACACCATATATTTT.